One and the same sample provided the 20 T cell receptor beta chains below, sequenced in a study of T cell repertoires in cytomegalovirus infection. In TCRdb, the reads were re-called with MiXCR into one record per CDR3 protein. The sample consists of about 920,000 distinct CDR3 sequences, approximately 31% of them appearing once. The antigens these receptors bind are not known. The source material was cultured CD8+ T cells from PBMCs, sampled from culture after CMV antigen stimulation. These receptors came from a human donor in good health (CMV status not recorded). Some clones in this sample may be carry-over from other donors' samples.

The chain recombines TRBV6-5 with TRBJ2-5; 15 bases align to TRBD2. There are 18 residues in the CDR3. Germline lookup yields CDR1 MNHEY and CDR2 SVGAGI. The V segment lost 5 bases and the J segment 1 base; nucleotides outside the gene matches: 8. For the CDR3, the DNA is TGTGCCAGCAGTAAGACTCCGGGACTAGCGGGGGGCCAAGAGACCCAGTACTTC. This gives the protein CASSKTPGLAGGQETQYF.

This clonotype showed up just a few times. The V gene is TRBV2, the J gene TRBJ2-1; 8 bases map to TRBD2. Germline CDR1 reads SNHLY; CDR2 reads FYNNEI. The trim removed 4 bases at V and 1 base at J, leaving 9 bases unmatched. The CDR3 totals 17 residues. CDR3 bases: TGTGCCAGCAGTGGGGACCAAAGCGGGAGATCCTACAATGAGCAGTTCTTC. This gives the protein CASSGDQSGRSYNEQFF.

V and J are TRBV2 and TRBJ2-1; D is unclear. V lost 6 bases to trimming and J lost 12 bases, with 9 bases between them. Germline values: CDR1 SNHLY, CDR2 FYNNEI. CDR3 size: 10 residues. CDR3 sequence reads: CASRGKRQFF. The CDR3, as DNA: TGTGCCAGCAGAGGGAAGAGGCAGTTCTTC.

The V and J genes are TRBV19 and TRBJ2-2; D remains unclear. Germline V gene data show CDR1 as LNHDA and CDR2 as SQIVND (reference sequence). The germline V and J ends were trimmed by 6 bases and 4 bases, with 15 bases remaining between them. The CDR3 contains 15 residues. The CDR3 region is CASSPFTSPTGELFF. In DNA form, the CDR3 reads TGTGCCAGTAGCCCATTTACGAGCCCCACCGGGGAGCTGTTTTTT.

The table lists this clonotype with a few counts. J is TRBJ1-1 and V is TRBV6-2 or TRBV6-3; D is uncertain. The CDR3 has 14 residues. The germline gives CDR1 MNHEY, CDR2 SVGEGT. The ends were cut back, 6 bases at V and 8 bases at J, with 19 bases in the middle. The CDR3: CASSLTSLGREAFF. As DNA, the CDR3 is TGTGCCAGCAGCCTAACCTCGTTGGGCAGGGAAGCTTTCTTT.

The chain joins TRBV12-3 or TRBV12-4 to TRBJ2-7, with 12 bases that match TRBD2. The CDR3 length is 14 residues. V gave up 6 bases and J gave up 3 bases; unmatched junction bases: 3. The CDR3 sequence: CASRASGGVYEQYF. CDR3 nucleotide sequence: TGTGCCAGCAGGGCTAGCGGGGGGGTCTACGAGCAGTACTTC.

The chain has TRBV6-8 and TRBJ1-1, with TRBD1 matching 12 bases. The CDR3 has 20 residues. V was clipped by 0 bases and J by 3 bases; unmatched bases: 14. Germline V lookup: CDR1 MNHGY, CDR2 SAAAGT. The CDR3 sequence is CASSYSPGQGANQGHTEAFF. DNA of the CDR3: TGTGCCAGCAGTTACTCTCCGGGACAGGGGGCAAATCAAGGGCACACTGAAGCTTTCTTT.

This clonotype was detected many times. CDR3 coding DNA: TGTGCCAGCAGCTTAGTAGCGGCGAACGGGGAGACCCAGTACTTC. Protein: CASSLVAANGETQYF. This rearrangement joins TRBV7-2 to TRBJ2-5; perhaps TRBD2 as D (6 bases). V was trimmed by 1 base and J by 5 bases, leaving 14 bases between them. Germline lookup yields CDR1 SGHTA and CDR2 FQGNSA. The CDR3 covers 15 residues. Full variable domain (missing parts from reference TRBV7-2 and TRBJ2-5): GAGVSQSPSNKVTEKGKDVELRCDPISGHTALYWYRQSLGQGLEFLIYFQGNSAPDKSGLPSDRFSAERTGGSVSTLTIQRTQQEDSAVYLCASSLVAANGETQYFGPGTRLLVL.

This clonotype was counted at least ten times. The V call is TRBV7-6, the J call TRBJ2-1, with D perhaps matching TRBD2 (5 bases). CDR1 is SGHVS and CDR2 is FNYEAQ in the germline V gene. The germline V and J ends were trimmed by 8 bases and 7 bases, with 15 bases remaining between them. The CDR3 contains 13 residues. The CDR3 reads CASGIGELNEQFF. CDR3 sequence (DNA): TGTGCCAGCGGGATCGGGGAACTGAATGAGCAGTTCTTC.

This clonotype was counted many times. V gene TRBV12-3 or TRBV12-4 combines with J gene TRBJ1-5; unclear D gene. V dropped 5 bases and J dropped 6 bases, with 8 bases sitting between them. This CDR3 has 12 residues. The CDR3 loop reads CASSTKVQPQHF. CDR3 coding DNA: TGTGCCAGCAGTACGAAGGTTCAGCCCCAGCATTTT.

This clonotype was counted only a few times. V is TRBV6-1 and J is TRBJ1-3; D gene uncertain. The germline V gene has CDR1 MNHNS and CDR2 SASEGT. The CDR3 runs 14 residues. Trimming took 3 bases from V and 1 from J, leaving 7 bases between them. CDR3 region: CASSDVESGNTIYF. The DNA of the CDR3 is TGTGCCAGCAGTGACGTGGAATCTGGAAACACCATATATTTT.

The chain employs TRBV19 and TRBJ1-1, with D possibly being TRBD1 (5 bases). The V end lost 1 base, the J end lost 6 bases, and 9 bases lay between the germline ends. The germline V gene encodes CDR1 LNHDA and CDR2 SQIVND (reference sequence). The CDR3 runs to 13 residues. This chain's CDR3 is CASSIAMGAEAFF. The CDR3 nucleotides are TGTGCCAGTAGTATAGCTATGGGGGCTGAAGCTTTCTTT. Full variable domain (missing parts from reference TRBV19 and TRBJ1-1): DGGITQSPKYLFRKEGQNVTLSCEQNLNHDAMYWYRQDPGQGLRLIYYSQIVNDFQKGDIAEGYSVSREKKESFPLTVTSAQKNPTAFYLCASSIAMGAEAFFGQGTRLTVV.

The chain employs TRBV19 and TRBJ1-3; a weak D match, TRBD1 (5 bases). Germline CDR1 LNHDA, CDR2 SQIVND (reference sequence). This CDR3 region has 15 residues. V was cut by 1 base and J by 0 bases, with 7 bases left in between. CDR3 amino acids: CASSIGQSSGNTIYF. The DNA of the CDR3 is TGTGCCAGTAGTATAGGACAGAGCTCTGGAAACACCATATATTTT.

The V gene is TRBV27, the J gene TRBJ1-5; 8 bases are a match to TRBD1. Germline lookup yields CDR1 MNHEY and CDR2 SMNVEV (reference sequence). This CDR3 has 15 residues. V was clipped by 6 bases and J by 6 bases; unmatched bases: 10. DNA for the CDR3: TGTGCCAGCAGAGCCTTCCAGGGGGCGGGTCAGCCCCAGCATTTT. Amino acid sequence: CASRAFQGAGQPQHF.

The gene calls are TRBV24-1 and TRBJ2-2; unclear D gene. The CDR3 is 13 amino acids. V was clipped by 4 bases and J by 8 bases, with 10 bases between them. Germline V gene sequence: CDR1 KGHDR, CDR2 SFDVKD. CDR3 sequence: CATSDPSLGELFF. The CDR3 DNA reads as TGTGCCACCAGTGACCCAAGTCTAGGGGAGCTGTTTTTT.

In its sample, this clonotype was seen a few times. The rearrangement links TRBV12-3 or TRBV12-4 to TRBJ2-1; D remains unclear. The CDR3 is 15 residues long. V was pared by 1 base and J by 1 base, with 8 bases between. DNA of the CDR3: TGTGCCAGCAGTTTAGAGGCGGATTCCTACAATGAGCAGTTCTTC. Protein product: CASSLEADSYNEQFF.

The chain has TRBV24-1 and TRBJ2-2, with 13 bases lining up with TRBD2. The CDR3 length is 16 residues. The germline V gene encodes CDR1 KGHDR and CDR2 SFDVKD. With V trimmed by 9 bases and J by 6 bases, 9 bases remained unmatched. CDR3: CATQGLAGQEAGELFF. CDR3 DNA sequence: TGTGCCACCCAGGGACTAGCGGGGCAAGAGGCCGGGGAGCTGTTTTTT.

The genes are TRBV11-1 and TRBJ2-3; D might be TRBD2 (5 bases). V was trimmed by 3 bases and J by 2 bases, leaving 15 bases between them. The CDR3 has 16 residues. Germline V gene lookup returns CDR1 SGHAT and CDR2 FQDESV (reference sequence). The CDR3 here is CASSFSPPGNTDTQYF. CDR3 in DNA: TGTGCCAGCAGCTTCTCCCCCCCGGGGAACACAGATACGCAGTATTTT.

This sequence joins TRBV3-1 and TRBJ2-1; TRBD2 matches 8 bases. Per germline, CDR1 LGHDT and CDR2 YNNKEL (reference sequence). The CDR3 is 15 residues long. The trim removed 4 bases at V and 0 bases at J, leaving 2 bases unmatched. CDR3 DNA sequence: TGTGCCAGCAGCCGAGCGGGGGCCTCCTACAATGAGCAGTTCTTC. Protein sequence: CASSRAGASYNEQFF.

The CDR3 sequence is CASSYASDRTIYGYTF. Written as DNA, the CDR3 is TGTGCCAGCAGTTACGCCTCGGACAGGACAATCTATGGCTACACCTTC. This chain joins TRBV6-5 and TRBJ1-2; 7 bases are a match to TRBD1. The germline V gene encodes CDR1 MNHEY and CDR2 SVGAGI. J was trimmed by 4 bases and V by 2 bases; bases with no gene match: 10. The CDR3 runs to 16 residues.